A single T cell receptor beta chain is shown here with its context. The data derive from a study of brain T cells in children with intractable seizures. Libraries were prepared by immunoSEQ multiplex PCR; TCRdb keeps only in-frame clonotypes and omits some of them. This table has 300,000 to 400,000 clones, roughly 93% appearing once. Documented time point: blood from clinic visit 5 months post-surgery; TSC patient then seizure free. Germline V CDR1 and CDR2: SGHAT, FQNNGV. The V and J ends lost 0 bases and 2 bases, in that order; junction bases with no gene match: 13. The CDR3 is made up of 19 amino acids.

The receptor's source is a boy under two years old with tuberous sclerosis and intractable seizures. This specimen consisted of peripheral blood, obtained less than 6 months after surgery. The chain uses TRBV11-2 and TRBJ2-1; TRBD2 aligns across 7 bases. CDR3 bases: TGTGCCAGCAGCTTAGATAAGTGGCCACGGGAGGAGGCCTACAATGAGCAGTTCTTC. As protein: CASSLDKWPREEAYNEQFF.